These T cell receptor beta chains were read from a single sample in a study of shared clonotypes between healthy human individuals. Repertoires were generated with immunoSEQ multiplex PCR, while TCRdb's copy carries only in-frame clones and drops some. The sample includes 750,000 to 1,000,000 clones, over 90% seen only once; the top ten take under 30%. The sequenced sample was naive CD8+ T cells sorted from blood. The source of these receptors is a man between 25 and 39 years old in good health. The CDR3 runs from the conserved cysteine through the conserved F or W. The D gene is left open where the match is weak. The size of a clone is reported for some rows only, either as once, few or many, or as a class for expanded clones.

CASSPPGLAVKNIQYF TGTGCCAGCAGTCCCCCGGGACTAGCGGTCAAAAACATTCAGTACTTC TRBV27 - TRBD2 TRBJ2-4
CATRKPERGYNEQFF TGTGCCACCCGTAAGCCTGAGCGGGGCTACAATGAGCAGTTCTTC TRBV6-1 - TRBD2 TRBJ2-1
CASSELREPHQETQYF TGTGCCAGCAGTGAACTCCGGGAGCCACACCAAGAGACCCAGTACTTC TRBV28 - - TRBJ2-5
CASSEFRQTYGYTF TGTGCCAGCAGTGAATTTCGCCAGACTTATGGCTACACCTTC TRBV6-1 - - TRBJ1-2
CASSGGTSGAYEQYF TGCGCCAGCAGCGGGGGGACTAGCGGGGCCTACGAGCAGTACTTC TRBV5-1 - TRBD2 TRBJ2-7
CASSGFGDRENYEQYF TGTGCCAGCAGTGGATTCGGCGACAGGGAAAACTACGAGCAGTACTTC TRBV2 - TRBD1 TRBJ2-7
CASSARGTADLIRYEQYF TGTGCCAGCAGCGCAAGGGGGACGGCGGACCTTATCCGCTACGAGCAGTACTTC TRBV7-9 - - TRBJ2-7
CASSVAGVFTEAFF TGTGCCAGCAGCGTAGCCGGGGTCTTCACTGAAGCTTTCTTT TRBV9 - - TRBJ1-1
CASSLVTSGETSYNEQFF TGCGCCAGCAGCTTGGTGACTAGCGGGGAAACTTCCTACAATGAGCAGTTCTTC TRBV5-1 - TRBD2 TRBJ2-1
CASSSAGDGNEKLFF TGTGCCAGTAGTAGCGCAGGAGACGGAAATGAAAAACTGTTTTTT TRBV19 - - TRBJ1-4
CASSVEWGATDTQYF TGTGCCAGCAGCGTAGAGTGGGGCGCCACAGATACGCAGTATTTT TRBV9 few - TRBJ2-3
CASTGNYNEQFF TGTGCCAGCACCGGTAACTACAATGAGCAGTTCTTC TRBV2 once - TRBJ2-1
CASSLYPGPYEQYF TGTGCCAGCAGCTTATATCCGGGGCCCTACGAGCAGTACTTC TRBV7-2 - - TRBJ2-7
CASSRIPRDRVSMNEKLFF TGTGCCAGCAGTCGAATACCCCGGGACAGGGTGAGCATGAACGAAAAACTGTTTTTT TRBV5-8 - TRBD1 TRBJ1-4
CASSVGTSTGELFF TGTGCCAGCTCGGTCGGGACAAGCACCGGGGAGCTGTTTTTT TRBV11-3 - - TRBJ2-2
CSVTGASGPSTDTQYF TGCAGCGTTACAGGGGCTAGCGGTCCTAGCACAGATACGCAGTATTTT TRBV29-1 - - TRBJ2-3
CASRPGAWTQYF TGTGCCAGCAGACCAGGGGCGTGGACGCAGTATTTT TRBV28 many - TRBJ2-3
CASSDGLAGGYEQYF TGCGCCAGCAGTGACGGACTAGCGGGGGGCTACGAGCAGTACTTC TRBV10-2 - TRBD2 TRBJ2-7
CASSDGTSGTGELFF TGTGCCAGCAGTGACGGAACTAGCGGGACCGGGGAGCTGTTTTTT TRBV6-4 - TRBD2 TRBJ2-2
CASSSLPGQYEKLFF TGTGCCAGCAGTTCGTTACCTGGACAGTATGAAAAACTGTTTTTT TRBV6-6 - - TRBJ1-4
CASSENRLPTYEQYF TGCGCCAGCAGTGAGAATAGACTACCAACCTACGAGCAGTACTTC TRBV10-1 - - TRBJ2-7
CASSLGGDEQYF TGCGCCAGCTCTTTGGGAGGGGATGAGCAGTACTTC TRBV5-1 - TRBD2 TRBJ2-7
CSVDVGDRGGGEQYF TGCAGCGTTGACGTTGGGGACAGGGGCGGAGGGGAGCAGTACTTC TRBV29-1 - TRBD1 TRBJ2-7
CASSLNGQGARQPQHF TGTGCCAGCAGTTTAAACGGACAGGGGGCACGTCAGCCCCAGCATTTT TRBV27 - TRBD1 TRBJ1-5
CASSIEREVLYNEQFF TGTGCCAGTAGTATTGAGCGGGAGGTACTCTACAATGAGCAGTTCTTC TRBV19 - TRBD2 TRBJ2-1
CSVEAYSLAELQETQYF TGCAGCGTTGAAGCATACTCCCTCGCGGAGCTCCAAGAGACCCAGTACTTC TRBV29-1 once - TRBJ2-5
CASSYGPGGTYEQYF TGTGCCAGCAGCTATGGTCCTGGCGGGACCTACGAGCAGTACTTC TRBV11-2 - - TRBJ2-7
CASSLFWTGGMNTEAFF TGTGCCAGCAGTTTGTTTTGGACAGGGGGCATGAACACTGAAGCTTTCTTT TRBV27 - TRBD1 TRBJ1-1
CASSQDKGGYQPQHF TGCGCCAGCAGCCAAGATAAGGGGGGCTATCAGCCCCAGCATTTT TRBV4-1 - - TRBJ1-5
CASSGRDRAYNEQFF TGTGCCAGCAGCGGCCGGGACAGGGCCTACAATGAGCAGTTCTTC TRBV9 - TRBD1 TRBJ2-1
CASSTPTSGQNIQYF TGTGCCAGTAGTACCCCCACTAGCGGCCAAAACATTCAGTACTTC TRBV19 - TRBD2 TRBJ2-4